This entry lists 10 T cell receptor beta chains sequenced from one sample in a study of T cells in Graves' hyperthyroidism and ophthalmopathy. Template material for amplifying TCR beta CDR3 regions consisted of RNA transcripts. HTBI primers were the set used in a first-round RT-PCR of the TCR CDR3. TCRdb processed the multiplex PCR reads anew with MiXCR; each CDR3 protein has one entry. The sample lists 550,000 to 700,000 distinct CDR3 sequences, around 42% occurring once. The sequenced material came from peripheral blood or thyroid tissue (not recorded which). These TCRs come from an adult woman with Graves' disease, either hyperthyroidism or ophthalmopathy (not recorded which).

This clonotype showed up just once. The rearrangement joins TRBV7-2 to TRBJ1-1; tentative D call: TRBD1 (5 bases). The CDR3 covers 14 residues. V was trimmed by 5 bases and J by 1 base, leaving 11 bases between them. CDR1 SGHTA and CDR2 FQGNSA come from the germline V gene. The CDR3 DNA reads TGTGCCAGCAGCCCGGACACGGGGAACACTGAAGCTTTCTTT. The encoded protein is CASSPDTGNTEAFF.

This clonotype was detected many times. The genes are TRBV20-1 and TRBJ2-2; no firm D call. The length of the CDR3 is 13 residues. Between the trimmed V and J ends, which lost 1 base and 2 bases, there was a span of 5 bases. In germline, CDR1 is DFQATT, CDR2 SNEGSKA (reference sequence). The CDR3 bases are TGCAGTGCTAGAGCACATAACACCGGGGAGCTGTTTTTT. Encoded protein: CSARAHNTGELFF.

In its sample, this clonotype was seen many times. The CDR3 sequence: CASSEGRGRVRAFF. CDR3 nucleotides: TGCGCCAGCAGTGAGGGCAGGGGGCGCGTGCGGGCTTTCTTT. The chain uses TRBV10-2 and TRBJ1-1; 8 positions match TRBD1. V was clipped by 2 bases and J by 11 bases; unmatched bases: 10. This CDR3 has 14 residues. Germline lookup yields CDR1 WSHSY and CDR2 SAAADI.

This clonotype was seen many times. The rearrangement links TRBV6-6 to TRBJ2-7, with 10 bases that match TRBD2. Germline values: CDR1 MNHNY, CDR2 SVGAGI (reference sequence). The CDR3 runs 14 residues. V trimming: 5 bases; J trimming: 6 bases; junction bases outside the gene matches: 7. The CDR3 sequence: CASSTGASGGEQYF. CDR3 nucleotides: TGTGCCAGCAGTACTGGGGCTAGCGGGGGCGAGCAGTACTTC.

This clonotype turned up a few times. The CDR3 is CSVAMGYTF. The CDR3 nucleotides are TGCAGCGTTGCAATGGGCTACACCTTC. The chain uses TRBV29-1 and TRBJ1-2; D gene unclear. The CDR3 totals 9 residues. Trimming removed 4 bases at V and 8 bases at J, with 5 bases between. Germline CDR1 reads SQVTM; CDR2 reads ANQGSEA.

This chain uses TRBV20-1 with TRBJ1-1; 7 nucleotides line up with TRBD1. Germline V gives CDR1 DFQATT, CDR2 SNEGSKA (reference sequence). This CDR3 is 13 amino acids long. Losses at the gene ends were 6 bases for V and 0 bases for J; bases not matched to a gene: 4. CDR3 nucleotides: TGCAGTGCAGAGGGACAGCTGAACACTGAAGCTTTCTTT. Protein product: CSAEGQLNTEAFF.

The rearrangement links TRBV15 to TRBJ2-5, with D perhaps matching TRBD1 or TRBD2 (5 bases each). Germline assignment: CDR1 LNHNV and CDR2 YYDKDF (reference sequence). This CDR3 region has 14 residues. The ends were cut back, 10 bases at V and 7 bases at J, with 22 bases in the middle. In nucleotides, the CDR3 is TGTGCCAGCAGAAGGGACCCATCGACGGGGACCCAGTACTTC. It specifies CASRRDPSTGTQYF.

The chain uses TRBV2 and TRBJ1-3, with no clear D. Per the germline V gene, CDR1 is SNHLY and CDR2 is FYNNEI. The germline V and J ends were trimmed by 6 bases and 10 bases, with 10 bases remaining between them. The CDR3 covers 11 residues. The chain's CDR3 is CASRFGETIYF. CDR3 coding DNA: TGTGCCAGCAGGTTCGGGGAGACCATATATTTT. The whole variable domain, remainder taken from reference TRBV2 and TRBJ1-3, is EPEVTQTPSHQVTQMGQEVILRCVPISNHLYFYWYRQILGQKVEFLVSFYNNEISEKSEIFDDQFSVERPDGSNFTLKIRSTKLEDSAMYFCASRFGETIYFGEGSWLTVV.

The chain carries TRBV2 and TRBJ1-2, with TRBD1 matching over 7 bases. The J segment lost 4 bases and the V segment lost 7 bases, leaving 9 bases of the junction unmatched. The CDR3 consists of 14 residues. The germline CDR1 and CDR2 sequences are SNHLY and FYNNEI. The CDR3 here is CASNRQGLGYGYTF. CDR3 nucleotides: TGTGCCAGCAACCGACAGGGTTTAGGCTATGGCTACACCTTC.

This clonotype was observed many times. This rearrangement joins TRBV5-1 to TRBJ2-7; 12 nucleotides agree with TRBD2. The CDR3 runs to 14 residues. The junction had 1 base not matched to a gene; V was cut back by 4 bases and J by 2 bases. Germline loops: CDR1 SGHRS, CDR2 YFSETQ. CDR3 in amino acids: CASSPSGRAYEQYF. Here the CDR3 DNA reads TGCGCCAGCAGCCCTAGCGGGAGGGCCTACGAGCAGTACTTC.